These 6 T cell receptor beta chains were all obtained from the same sample, sequenced in a study of cytomegalovirus exposure and HLA in healthy donors. PCR used 60 Vbeta primers and 13 Jbeta primers. Produced via immunoSEQ multiplex PCR; TCRdb's table is partial and in-frame only. The profile shows about 150,000 clones, roughly 79% of them singletons. Input material: PBMCs. The source of these receptors is a middle-aged woman in good health and CMV-seronegative.

The chain has TRBV6-1 and TRBJ1-1, with a tentative D call TRBD1 (5 bases). V was cut by 6 bases and J by 6 bases, with 11 bases left in between. Germline CDR1 reads MNHNS; CDR2 reads SASEGT. The CDR3 covers 12 residues. CDR3 nucleotides: TGTGCCAGCAGGGTGACAGATTCTGAAGCTTTCTTT. It is translated as CASRVTDSEAFF.

The genes are TRBV7-6 and TRBJ2-7; possible D gene TRBD1, 6 bases. In germline, CDR1 is SGHVS, CDR2 FNYEAQ. The CDR3 totals 13 residues. V was clipped by 1 base and J by 5 bases, with 9 bases between them. The CDR3 bases are TGTGCCAGCAGCTTAGACAGGGTAAACGAGCAGTACTTC. Encoded protein: CASSLDRVNEQYF.

The CDR3: CASSSPGLTNTGELFF. The CDR3 DNA follows: TGTGCCAGCAGCTCACCGGGACTAACGAACACCGGGGAGCTGTTTTTT. This rearrangement joins TRBV5-4 to TRBJ2-2; 7 bases match TRBD2. V trimming: 3 bases; J trimming: 0 bases; junction bases outside the gene matches: 5. The CDR3 extends over 16 amino acids. Germline assignment: CDR1 SGHNT and CDR2 YYREEE (reference sequence). Looking up the rest from reference TRBV5-4 and TRBJ2-2 gives the full variable domain: ETGVTQSPTHLIKTRGQQVTLRCSSQSGHNTVSWYQQALGQGPQFIFQYYREEENGRGNFPPRFSGLQFPNYSSELNVNALELDDSALYLCASSSPGLTNTGELFFGEGSRLTVL.

The V call is TRBV2, the J call TRBJ2-2, with 12 bases aligning to TRBD2. Germline V CDR1 and CDR2: SNHLY, FYNNEI. With V trimmed by 5 bases and J by 4 bases, 5 bases remained unmatched. CDR3 size: 16 residues. The CDR3: CASSRLAGEATGELFF. As DNA, the CDR3 is TGTGCCAGCAGTAGACTAGCGGGGGAGGCCACCGGGGAGCTGTTTTTT.

This clone was counted only a few times. This chain connects TRBV4-1 to TRBJ1-4; D not resolved. Germline loops: CDR1 MGHRA, CDR2 YSYEKL. V was clipped by 2 bases and J by 12 bases, with 7 bases between them. The CDR3 consists of 11 residues. For the CDR3, the DNA is TGCGCCAGCAGCCAACGCCGGGAACTGTTTTTT. Its translation: CASSQRRELFF.

The rearrangement uses TRBV2 and TRBJ1-2, with D hard to call. The CDR3 totals 14 residues. Trimming removed 7 bases from V and 0 bases from J, with 12 bases in between. Germline CDR1 and CDR2: SNHLY and FYNNEI. The CDR3 reads CASIEELANYGYTF. The CDR3 bases are TGTGCCAGCATCGAGGAGCTAGCTAACTATGGCTACACCTTC.